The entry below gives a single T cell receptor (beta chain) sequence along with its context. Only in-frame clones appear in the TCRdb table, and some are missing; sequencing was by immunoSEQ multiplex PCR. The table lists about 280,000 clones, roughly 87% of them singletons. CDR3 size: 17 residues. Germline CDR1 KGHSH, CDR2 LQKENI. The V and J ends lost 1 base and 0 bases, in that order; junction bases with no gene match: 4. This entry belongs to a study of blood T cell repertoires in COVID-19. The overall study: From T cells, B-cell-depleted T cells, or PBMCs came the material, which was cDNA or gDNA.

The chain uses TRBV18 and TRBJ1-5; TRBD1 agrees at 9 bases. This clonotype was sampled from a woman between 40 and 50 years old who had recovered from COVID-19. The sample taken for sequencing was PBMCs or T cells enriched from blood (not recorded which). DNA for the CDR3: TGTGCCAGCTCACCACGAGACAGGGGGAATAGCAATCAGCCCCAGCATTTT. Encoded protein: CASSPRDRGNSNQPQHF.